This T cell receptor beta chain was recorded in a study of technical replicates of blood from a handful of donors. The table came from immunoSEQ multiplex PCR; TCRdb's copy has only in-frame clones and leaves some out. The sample shows more than 90,000 clones, around 96% of them seen only once. The CDR3 runs to 16 residues. Trimming cost V 5 bases and J 2 bases; bases outside gene matches: 6. Germline lookup yields CDR1 SGHTA and CDR2 FQGNSA. The chain links TRBV7-2 to TRBJ2-3; TRBD2 aligns across 11 bases. The origin of this receptor is a human donor in good health. Sequencing was carried out using T cells isolated from PBMCs. The CDR3 nucleotides are TGTGCCAGCAGCCCGAGACTAGCGGGGTACACAGATACGCAGTATTTT. This codes for CASSPRLAGYTDTQYF.